This T cell receptor (beta chain) was obtained from a study of beta chain features in type 1 diabetes. The wider study: The examined sorted cells totaled 110 million or so across samples. The study's findings and limits: Patients with Type 1 diabetes showed moderately but significantly shorter TCRB CDR3s in all four CD4+ subsets.

As to this clone: The antigen remains unidentified.

Expressed TCRB transcripts were sequenced, since all the RNA that had been isolated was reverse transcribed. The data were produced by immunoSEQ multiplex PCR, yet TCRdb's version contains in-frame clones alone and is incomplete. The sample has more than 300,000 clones; 9.6% are singletons. Sorting of CD4+ naive, central memory, regulatory and stem cell-like memory cells was performed via CD45RO/CCR7/CD25/CD127/CD95/CD27. The receptor was isolated from a man under 40 with type 1 diabetes. The sequenced sample was central memory CD4+ T cells from blood.

DNA of the CDR3: TGTGCCAGCAGCTTAGATTTCAGGGGGGAAGCTTTCTTT. This gives the protein CASSLDFRGEAFF. The chain links TRBV7-2 to TRBJ1-1; 7 positions match TRBD1. The germline gives CDR1 SGHTA, CDR2 FQGNSA. The CDR3 has 13 residues. V lost 1 base and J lost 8; bases outside the gene matches: 4.